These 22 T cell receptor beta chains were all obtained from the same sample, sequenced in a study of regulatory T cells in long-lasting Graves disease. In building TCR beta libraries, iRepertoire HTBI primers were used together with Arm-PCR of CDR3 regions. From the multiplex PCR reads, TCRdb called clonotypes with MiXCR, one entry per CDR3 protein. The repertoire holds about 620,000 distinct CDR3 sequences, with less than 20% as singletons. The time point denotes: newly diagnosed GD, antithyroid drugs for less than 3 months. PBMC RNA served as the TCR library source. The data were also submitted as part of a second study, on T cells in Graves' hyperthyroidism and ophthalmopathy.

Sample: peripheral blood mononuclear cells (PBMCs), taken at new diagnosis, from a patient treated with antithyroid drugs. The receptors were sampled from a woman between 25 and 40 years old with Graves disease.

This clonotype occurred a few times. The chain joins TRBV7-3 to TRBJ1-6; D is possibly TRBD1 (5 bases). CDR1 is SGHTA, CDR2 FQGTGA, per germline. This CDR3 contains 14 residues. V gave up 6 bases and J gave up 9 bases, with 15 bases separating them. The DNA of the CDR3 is TGTGCCAGCAGAAGGGGCCCAACCGGTTCACCCCTCCACTTT. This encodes CASRRGPTGSPLHF.

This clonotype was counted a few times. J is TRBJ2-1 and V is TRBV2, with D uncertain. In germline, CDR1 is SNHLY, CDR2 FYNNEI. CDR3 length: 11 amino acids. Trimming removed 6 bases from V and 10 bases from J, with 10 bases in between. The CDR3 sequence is CASRLGREQFF. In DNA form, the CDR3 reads TGTGCCAGCAGGCTCGGCCGGGAGCAGTTCTTC.

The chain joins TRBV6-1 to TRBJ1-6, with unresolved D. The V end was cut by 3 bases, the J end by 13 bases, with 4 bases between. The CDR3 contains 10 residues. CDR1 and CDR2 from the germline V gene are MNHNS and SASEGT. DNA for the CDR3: TGTGCCAGCAGTGATCCGCCCCTCCACTTT. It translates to CASSDPPLHF.

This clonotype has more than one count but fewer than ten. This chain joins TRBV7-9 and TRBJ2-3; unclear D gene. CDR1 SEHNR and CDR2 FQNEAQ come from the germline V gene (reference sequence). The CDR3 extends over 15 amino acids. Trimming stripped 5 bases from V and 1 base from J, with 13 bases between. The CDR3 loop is CASSERGPRTDTQYF. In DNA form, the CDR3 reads TGTGCCAGCAGCGAACGCGGACCACGCACAGATACGCAGTATTTT.

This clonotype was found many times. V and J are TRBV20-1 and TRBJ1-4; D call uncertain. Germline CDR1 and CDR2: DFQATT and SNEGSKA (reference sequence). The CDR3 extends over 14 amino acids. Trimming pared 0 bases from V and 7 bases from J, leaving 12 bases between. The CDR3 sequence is CSARDSAALEKLFF. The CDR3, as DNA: TGCAGTGCTAGAGATTCAGCGGCACTTGAAAAACTGTTTTTT.

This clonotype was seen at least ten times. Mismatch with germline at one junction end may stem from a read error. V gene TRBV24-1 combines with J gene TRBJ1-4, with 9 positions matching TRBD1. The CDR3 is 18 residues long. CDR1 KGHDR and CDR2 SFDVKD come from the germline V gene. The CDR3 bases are TGTGCCACCAGTGACCGGACAGGGGATGGTGCAACTAATGAGAAACTGTTTTTT. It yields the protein CATSDRTGDGATNEKLFF.

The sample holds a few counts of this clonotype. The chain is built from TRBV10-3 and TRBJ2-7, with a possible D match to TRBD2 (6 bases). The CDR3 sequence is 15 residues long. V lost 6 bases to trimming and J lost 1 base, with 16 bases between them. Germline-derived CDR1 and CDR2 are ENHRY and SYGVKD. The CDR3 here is CAIRDLSGTSYEQYF. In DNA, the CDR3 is TGTGCCATCAGGGACCTTAGCGGAACTTCCTACGAGCAGTACTTC.

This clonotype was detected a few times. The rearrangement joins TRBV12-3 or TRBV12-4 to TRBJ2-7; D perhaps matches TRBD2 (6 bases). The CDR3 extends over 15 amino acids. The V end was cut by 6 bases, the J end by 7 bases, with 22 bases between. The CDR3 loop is CASRLRPGVGWEQYF. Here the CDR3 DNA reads TGTGCCAGCAGACTTCGGCCGGGAGTCGGTTGGGAGCAGTACTTC.

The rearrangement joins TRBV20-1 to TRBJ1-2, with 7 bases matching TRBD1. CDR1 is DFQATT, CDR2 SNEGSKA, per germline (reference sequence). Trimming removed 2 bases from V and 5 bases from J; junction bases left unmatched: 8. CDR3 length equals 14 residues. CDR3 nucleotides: TGCAGTGCTAGATTATACAGGGGCGCTTATGGCTACACCTTC. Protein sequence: CSARLYRGAYGYTF.

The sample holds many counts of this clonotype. The chain's CDR3 is CASSPSPNYGYTF. DNA of the CDR3: TGTGCCAGCAGCCCGTCCCCTAACTATGGCTACACCTTC. The chain uses TRBV28 and TRBJ1-2; D not certain. Germline loops: CDR1 MDHEN, CDR2 SYDVKM. The CDR3 extends over 13 amino acids. V was cut by 6 bases and J by 0 bases, with 8 bases left in between.

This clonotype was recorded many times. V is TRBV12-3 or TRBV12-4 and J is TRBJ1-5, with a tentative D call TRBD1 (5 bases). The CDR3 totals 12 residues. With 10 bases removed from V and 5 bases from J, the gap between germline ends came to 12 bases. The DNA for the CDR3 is TGTGCCACCGATGAGGGGTATCAGCCCCAGCATTTT. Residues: CATDEGYQPQHF.

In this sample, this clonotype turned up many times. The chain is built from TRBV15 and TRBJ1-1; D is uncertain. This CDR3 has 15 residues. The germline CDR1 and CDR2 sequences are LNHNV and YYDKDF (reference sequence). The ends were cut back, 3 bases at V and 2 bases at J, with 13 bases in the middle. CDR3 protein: CATSSGLSLNTEAFF. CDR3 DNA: TGTGCCACCAGCAGCGGACTCTCGTTAAACACTGAAGCTTTCTTT.

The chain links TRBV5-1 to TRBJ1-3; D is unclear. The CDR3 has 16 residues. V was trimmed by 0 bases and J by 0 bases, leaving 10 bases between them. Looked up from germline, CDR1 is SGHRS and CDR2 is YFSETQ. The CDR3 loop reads CASSLAGDHSGNTIYF. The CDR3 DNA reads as TGCGCCAGCAGCTTGGCGGGCGATCACTCTGGAAACACCATATATTTT.

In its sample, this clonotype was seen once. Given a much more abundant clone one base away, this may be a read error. In DNA form, the CDR3 reads TGTGCAATCAGGGGGTCGGAGTTAAGCACTGAAGCTCTCTTT. Residues: CAIRGSELSTEALF. The chain combines TRBV12-3 or TRBV12-4 with TRBJ1-1, with 7 bases matching TRBD1. CDR3 length equals 14 residues.

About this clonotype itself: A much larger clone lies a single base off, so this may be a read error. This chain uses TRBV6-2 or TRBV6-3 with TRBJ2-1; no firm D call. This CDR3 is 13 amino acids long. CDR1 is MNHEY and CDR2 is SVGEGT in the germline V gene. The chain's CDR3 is CAGSSTLDSQQFF. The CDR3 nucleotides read TGTGCCGGCAGTTCGACCCTGGATAGTCAGCAGTTCTTC.

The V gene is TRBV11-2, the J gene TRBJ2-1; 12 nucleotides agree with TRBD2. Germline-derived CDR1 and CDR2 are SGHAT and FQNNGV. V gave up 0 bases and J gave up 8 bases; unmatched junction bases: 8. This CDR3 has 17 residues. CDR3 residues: CASSLDSRLAGVDEQFF. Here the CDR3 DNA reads TGTGCCAGCAGCTTAGATTCTCGACTAGCGGGAGTCGATGAGCAGTTCTTC.

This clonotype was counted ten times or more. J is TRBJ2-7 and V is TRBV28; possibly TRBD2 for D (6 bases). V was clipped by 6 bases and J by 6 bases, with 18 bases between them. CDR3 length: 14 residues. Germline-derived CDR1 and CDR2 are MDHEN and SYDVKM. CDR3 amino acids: CASRLWGGGGEQYF. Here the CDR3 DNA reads TGTGCCAGCAGACTCTGGGGTGGGGGAGGCGAGCAGTACTTC.

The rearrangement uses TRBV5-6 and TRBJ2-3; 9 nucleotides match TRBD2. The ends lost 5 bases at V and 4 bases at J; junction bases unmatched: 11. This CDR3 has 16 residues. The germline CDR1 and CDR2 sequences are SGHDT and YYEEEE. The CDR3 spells CASRKEFSGRADTQYF. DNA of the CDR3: TGTGCCAGCAGGAAGGAGTTTAGCGGGAGAGCAGATACGCAGTATTTT. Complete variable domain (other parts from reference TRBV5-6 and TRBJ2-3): DAGVTQSPTHLIKTRGQQVTLRCSPKSGHDTVSWYQQALGQGPQFIFQYYEEEERQRGNFPDRFSGHQFPNYSSELNVNALLLGDSALYLCASRKEFSGRADTQYFGPGTRLTVL.

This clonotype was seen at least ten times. CDR3 coding DNA: TGTGCCTGGAGTGACCTTAGCAATCAGCCCCAGCATTTT. Translation gives CAWSDLSNQPQHF. The chain uses TRBV30 and TRBJ1-5, with no clear D. CDR3 length: 13 amino acids. The germline gives CDR1 GTSNPN, CDR2 SVGIG (reference sequence). Trimming took 1 base from V and 0 from J, leaving 4 bases between them.

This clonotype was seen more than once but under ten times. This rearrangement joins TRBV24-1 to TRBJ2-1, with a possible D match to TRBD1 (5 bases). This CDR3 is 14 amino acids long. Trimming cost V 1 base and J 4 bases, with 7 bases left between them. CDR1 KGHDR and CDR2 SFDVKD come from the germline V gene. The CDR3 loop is CATSDFTGYNEQFF. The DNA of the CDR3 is TGTGCCACCAGTGATTTTACAGGTTACAATGAGCAGTTCTTC.

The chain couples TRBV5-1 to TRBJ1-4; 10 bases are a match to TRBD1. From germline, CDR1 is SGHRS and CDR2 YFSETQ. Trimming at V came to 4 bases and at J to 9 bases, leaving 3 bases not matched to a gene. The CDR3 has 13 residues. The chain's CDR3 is CASSLDRGQKLFF. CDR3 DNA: TGCGCCAGCAGCCTAGACAGGGGGCAAAAACTGTTTTTT.

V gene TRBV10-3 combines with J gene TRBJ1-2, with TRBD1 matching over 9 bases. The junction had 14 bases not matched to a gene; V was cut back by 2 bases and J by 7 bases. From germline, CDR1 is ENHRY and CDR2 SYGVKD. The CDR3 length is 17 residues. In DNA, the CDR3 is TGTGCCATCAGTGAGACATCGGGACAGGGTGGCGGTTTTGGCTACACCTTC. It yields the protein CAISETSGQGGGFGYTF.